The rows below give T cell receptor beta chains drawn from one sample of a study of blood T cell repertoires in COVID-19. Using immunoSEQ multiplex PCR, the repertoire was profiled, and TCRdb retains in-frame clones only, with some absent. The table records a few hundred thousand clones, around 85% of them present only once. Sample: PBMCs or T cells enriched from blood (not recorded which). The receptors were gathered from a woman in her forties with acute COVID-19. The CDR3 runs from the conserved cysteine through the conserved F or W.

J: TRBJ1-2; V: TRBV7-9; CDR3: CASSSPTSVLSGGYTF
J: TRBJ2-4; V: TRBV7-2; CDR3: CASSLGPGLAGDQYF
J: TRBJ1-4; V: TRBV30; CDR3: CAWSVGQSEVLFF
J: TRBJ2-3; V: TRBV11-3; CDR3: CASSSLRGTSKGRDTQYF
J: TRBJ1-2; V: TRBV5-1; CDR3: CASSFSGQGANGYTF
J: TRBJ1-6; V: TRBV7-2; CDR3: CACRGGQGNSPLHF
J: TRBJ2-2; V: TRBV7-2; CDR3: CASSLGRAGAATGELFF
J: TRBJ2-1; V: TRBV4-3; CDR3: CASSQDPGGREQFF
J: TRBJ1-3; V: TRBV7-2; CDR3: CASSLALGGSGNTIYF
J: TRBJ2-2; V: TRBV14; CDR3: CASSHRQATGELFF
J: TRBJ2-4; V: TRBV28; CDR3: CASSGTGAGAKNIQYF
J: TRBJ1-5; V: TRBV28; CDR3: CASSSTGSGNNQPQHF
J: TRBJ2-5; V: TRBV13; CDR3: CASSHQRAHGETQYF
J: TRBJ1-4; V: TRBV27; CDR3: CASRLQGASEKLFF
J: TRBJ2-1; V: TRBV10-3; CDR3: CAISESGGDYNEQFF
J: TRBJ1-2; V: TRBV19; CDR3: CASSSDRTARYGYTF
J: TRBJ2-3; V: TRBV7-9; CDR3: CASSFTGGAVTDTQYF
J: TRBJ2-5; V: TRBV5-1; CDR3: CASSPSGGPETQYF
J: TRBJ1-2; V: TRBV9; CDR3: CASSSTRTGVPKPFLGYTF
J: TRBJ1-2; V: TRBV29-1; CDR3: CSVEDRAKYGYTF
J: TRBJ1-1; V: TRBV19; CDR3: CASSPRGGLEAFF
J: TRBJ2-3; V: TRBV24-1; CDR3: CATSLAGVDTQYF
J: TRBJ2-7; V: TRBV6-2/TRBV6-3; CDR3: CASSPQLLIYEQYF
J: TRBJ1-1; V: TRBV25-1; CDR3: CASSQGFEAFF
J: TRBJ1-2; V: TRBV30; CDR3: CAWSVIRGGGYTF
J: TRBJ1-1; V: TRBV27; CDR3: CASSSLTGNTEAFF
J: TRBJ2-7; V: TRBV19; CDR3: CASSAGTGIHEQYF
J: TRBJ1-1; V: TRBV28; CDR3: CATGHLGSTEAFF
J: TRBJ1-1; V: TRBV4-1; CDR3: CASSQGTGEGEAFF
J: TRBJ2-3; V: TRBV5-1; CDR3: CASSVQGASADTQYF
J: TRBJ2-4; V: TRBV18; CDR3: CASSPDWGAKNIQYF
J: TRBJ1-1; V: TRBV5-1; CDR3: CASSWGTGVNTEAFF
J: TRBJ2-7; V: TRBV6-9; CDR3: CASPERRTTYEQYF
J: TRBJ1-2; V: TRBV29-1; CDR3: CSVDGGVSGYTF
J: TRBJ2-1; V: TRBV7-9; CDR3: CASTVGGAYNEQFF
J: TRBJ1-3; V: TRBV7-9; CDR3: CASSLPLSRSGNTIYF